The 10 T cell receptor beta chains below were found in one sample sequenced in a study of blood T cells in healthy people across ages. Together with a sample-barcoded 5' primer, a J-beta primer mix was included in a second PCR lasting roughly 7 to 11 cycles. A single record per CDR3 protein comes from TCRdb applying MiXCR to the 5' RACE reads. The sample contains 1.4 million or so distinct CDR3 sequences, roughly 43% of which appear only once. The sequenced material came from blood. These receptors all stem from a woman aged 18-29 years in good health.

This clonotype was seen more than once but under ten times. The V and J genes are TRBV21-1 and TRBJ1-5; TRBD1 is the table's D call, not checked against the DNA. TRBV21-1 counts as a pseudogene. CDR3 size: 16 residues. This CDR3 reads CASSKVRGRGNQPQHF. DNA of the CDR3: TGTGCCAGCAGCAAAGTCAGGGGGCGAGGCAATCAGCCCCAGCATTTT.

This chain connects TRBV27 to TRBJ1-5; weak D call: TRBD1 (5 bases). This CDR3 contains 15 residues. Trimming pared 6 bases from V and 2 bases from J, leaving 14 bases between. Germline assignment: CDR1 MNHEY and CDR2 SMNVEV (reference sequence). The CDR3 here is CASSYGGVGNQPQHF. Here the CDR3 DNA reads TGTGCCAGCAGCTATGGAGGGGTTGGCAATCAGCCCCAGCATTTT.

In its sample, this clonotype was seen a few times. The junction does not match germline at one end; this may be a read error. V usage is TRBV6-4 and J usage is TRBJ2-3; 12 positions agree with TRBD2. The germline V gene has CDR1 MRHNA and CDR2 SNTAGT. The CDR3 spans 15 residues. CDR3 in amino acids: CASSATSGGTDTRYF. CDR3 DNA: TGTGCCAGCAGTGCGACTAGCGGGGGCACAGATACGCGGTATTTT.

This chain connects TRBV27 to TRBJ2-7, with D perhaps TRBD1 (6 bases). Trimming removed 0 bases from V and 7 bases from J, with 13 bases in between. Per the germline V gene, CDR1 is MNHEY and CDR2 is SMNVEV (reference sequence). This CDR3 comprises 14 residues. The CDR3 sequence is CASSLSRGGREQYF. The CDR3 DNA follows: TGTGCCAGCAGTTTATCGCGAGGGGGTCGGGAGCAGTACTTC.

Only one count was recorded for this clonotype. The chain recombines TRBV14 with TRBJ2-1; no clear D gene. The end of the DNA fits TRBJ2-7 better, so the J call may be wrong. CDR1 is SGHDN, CDR2 FVKESK, per germline. The CDR3 spans 14 residues. In DNA form, the CDR3 reads TGTGCCAGCAGCGACTGGGATTTCTACAATGAGCAGTACTTC. Translating gives CASSDWDFYNEQYF.

Here the CDR3 DNA reads TGCAGTGCTAGGCAGGGGGCAGGAAGCAATCAGCCCCAGCATTTT. Encoded protein: CSARQGAGSNQPQHF. The V call is TRBV20-1, the J call TRBJ1-5; 8 bases map to TRBD1. Trimming removed 3 bases from V and 1 base from J; junction bases left unmatched: 5. The germline V gene has CDR1 DFQATT and CDR2 SNEGSKA (reference sequence). CDR3 length equals 15 residues.

This sequence joins TRBV5-1 and TRBJ2-3; tentatively, D is TRBD1 or TRBD2 (5 bases each). V was trimmed by 4 bases and J by 4 bases, leaving 22 bases between them. CDR1 and CDR2 (germline): SGHRS, YFSETQ. The CDR3 contains 17 residues. The CDR3 nucleotides read TGCGCCAGCAGCCGGATTCCCGACAGCCGGGATCCAGATACGCAGTATTTT. Encoded protein: CASSRIPDSRDPDTQYF.

This chain links TRBV7-2 with TRBJ2-3; D is perhaps TRBD2 (6 bases). V was cut by 7 bases and J by 6 bases, with 23 bases left in between. Germline CDR1 SGHTA, CDR2 FQGNSA. The length of the CDR3 is 16 residues. CDR3 nucleotides: TGTGCCAGCACCCAATCGGGACTCCAGGCTTGGGATACGCAGTATTTT. This translates into CASTQSGLQAWDTQYF.

The chain carries TRBV3-1 and TRBJ2-3, with 9 bases that match TRBD1. The ends lost 1 base at V and 1 base at J; junction bases unmatched: 3. Germline CDR1 LGHDT, CDR2 YNNKEL (reference sequence). The CDR3 is 16 residues long. In DNA form, the CDR3 reads TGTGCCAGCAGCCAAGTACAGGGGGCCGGCACAGATACGCAGTATTTT. This sequence encodes CASSQVQGAGTDTQYF.

This clonotype has a single count. The chain employs TRBV27 and TRBJ1-1, with TRBD1 matching over 8 bases. From germline, CDR1 is MNHEY and CDR2 SMNVEV (reference sequence). CDR3 length: 16 residues. Unmatched junction bases numbered 12, after V lost 5 bases and J lost 4 bases. CDR3 sequence: CASSRARGQDFTEAFF. Here the CDR3 DNA reads TGTGCCAGCAGTCGTGCCCGGGGACAGGATTTCACTGAAGCTTTCTTT.